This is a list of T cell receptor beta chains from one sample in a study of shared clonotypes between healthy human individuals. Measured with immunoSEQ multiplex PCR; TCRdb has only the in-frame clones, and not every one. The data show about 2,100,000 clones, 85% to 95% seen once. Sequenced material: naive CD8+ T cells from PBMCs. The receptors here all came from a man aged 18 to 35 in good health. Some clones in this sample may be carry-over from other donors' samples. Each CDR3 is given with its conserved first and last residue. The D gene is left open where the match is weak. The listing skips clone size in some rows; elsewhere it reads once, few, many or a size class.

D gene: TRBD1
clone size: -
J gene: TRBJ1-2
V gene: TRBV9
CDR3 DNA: TGTGCCAGCAGCGGAAGAAGACAGGGGGAACTCGGTGGCTACACCTTC
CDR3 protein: CASSGRRQGELGGYTF

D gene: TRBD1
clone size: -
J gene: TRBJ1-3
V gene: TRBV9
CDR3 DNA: TGTGCCAGCAGCGCGGACAGGGGAATGGACACCATATATTTT
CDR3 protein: CASSADRGMDTIYF

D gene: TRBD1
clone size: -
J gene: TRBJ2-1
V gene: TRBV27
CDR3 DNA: TGTGCCAGCACCCTCGGACAGGGCGCCTACAATGAGCAGTTCTTC
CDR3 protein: CASTLGQGAYNEQFF

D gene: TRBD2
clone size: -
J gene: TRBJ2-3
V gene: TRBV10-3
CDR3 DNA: TGTGCCATCAGTGCACTCGGGCGGGAGGGCACAGATACGCAGTATTTT
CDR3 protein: CAISALGREGTDTQYF

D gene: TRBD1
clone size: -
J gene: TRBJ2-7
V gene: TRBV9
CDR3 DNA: TGTGCCAGCAGCCCCAACGGACAGGGAGACGAGCAGTACTTC
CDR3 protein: CASSPNGQGDEQYF

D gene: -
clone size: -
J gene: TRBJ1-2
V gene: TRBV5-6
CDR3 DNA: TGTGCCAGCAGCTTGGCGGGGGGTTTTAGTGAGGGCTACACCTTC
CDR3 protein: CASSLAGGFSEGYTF

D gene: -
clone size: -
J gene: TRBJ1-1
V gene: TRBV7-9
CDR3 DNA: TGTGCCAGCAGCCCCACGGCCACATTGAACACTGAAGCTTTCTTT
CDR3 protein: CASSPTATLNTEAFF

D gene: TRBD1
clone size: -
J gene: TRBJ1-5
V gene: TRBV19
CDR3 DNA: TGTGCCAGACGATCCGGGACAGCGACCCGACCTAGCTTGGATCAGCCCCAGCATTTT
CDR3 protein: CARRSGTATRPSLDQPQHF

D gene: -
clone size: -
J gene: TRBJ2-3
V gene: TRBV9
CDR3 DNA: TGTGCCAGCAGCGGGTACCTCACAGATACGCAGTATTTT
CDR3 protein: CASSGYLTDTQYF

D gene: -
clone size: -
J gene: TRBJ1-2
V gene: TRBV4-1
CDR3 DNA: TGCGCCAGCAGCCAAGATTGGAGCAGAAACTATGGCTACACCTTC
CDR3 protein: CASSQDWSRNYGYTF

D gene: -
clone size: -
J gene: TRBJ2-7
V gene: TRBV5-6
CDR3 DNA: TGTGCCAGCAGCACCGACAGCTACGAGCAGTACTTC
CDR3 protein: CASSTDSYEQYF

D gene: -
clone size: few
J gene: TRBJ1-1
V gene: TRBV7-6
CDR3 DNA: TGTGCCAGCAGCTTAGCCTACAGCCACATCACTGAAGCTTTCTTT
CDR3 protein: CASSLAYSHITEAFF

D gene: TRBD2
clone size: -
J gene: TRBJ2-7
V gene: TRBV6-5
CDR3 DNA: TGTGCCAGCAGCCCGGGGACTAGCGGCTACGAGCAGTACTTC
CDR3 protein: CASSPGTSGYEQYF

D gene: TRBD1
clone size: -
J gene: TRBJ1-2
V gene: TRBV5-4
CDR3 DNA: TGTGCCAGCAGCGAGGTGACAGGGGGAGCCTATGGCTACACCTTC
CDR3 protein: CASSEVTGGAYGYTF

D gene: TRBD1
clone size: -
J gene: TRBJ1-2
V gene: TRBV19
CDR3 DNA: TGTGCCAGTAGTGCGGACAGGGGGCACTACTATGGCTACACCTTC
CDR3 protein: CASSADRGHYYGYTF

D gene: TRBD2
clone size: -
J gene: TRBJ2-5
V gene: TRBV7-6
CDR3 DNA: TGTGCCAGCAGCTCATGGGCGGGAGAGGGACAAGAGACCCAGTACTTC
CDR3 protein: CASSSWAGEGQETQYF

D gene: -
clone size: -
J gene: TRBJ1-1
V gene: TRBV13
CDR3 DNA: TGTGCCAGCATCAGGGAGGGGACTGAAGCTTTCTTT
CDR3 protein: CASIREGTEAFF

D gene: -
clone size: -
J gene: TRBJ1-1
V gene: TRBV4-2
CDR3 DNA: TGTGCCAGCAGCCAAGATTTGCCCAGGAACACTGAAGCTTTCTTT
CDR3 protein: CASSQDLPRNTEAFF

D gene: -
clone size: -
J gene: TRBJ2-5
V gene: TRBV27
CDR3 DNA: TGTGCCAGCAGTTTATTGGGGGAGAAAGAGACCCAGTACTTC
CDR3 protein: CASSLLGEKETQYF

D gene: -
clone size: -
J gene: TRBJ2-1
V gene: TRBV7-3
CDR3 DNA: TGTGCCAGCAGCTCCTCCAGTGGCGGGGCGAGCTCCTACAATGAGCAGTTCTTC
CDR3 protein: CASSSSSGGASSYNEQFF

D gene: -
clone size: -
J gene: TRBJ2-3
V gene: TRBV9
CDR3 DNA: TGTGCCAGCAGCGTAGGGGTCCAACGGCCTAGCACAGATACGCAGTATTTT
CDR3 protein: CASSVGVQRPSTDTQYF

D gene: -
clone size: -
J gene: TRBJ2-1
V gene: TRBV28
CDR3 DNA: TGTGCCAGCAGTTTGGTGTTGATTTCCAATGAGCAGTTCTTC
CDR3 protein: CASSLVLISNEQFF

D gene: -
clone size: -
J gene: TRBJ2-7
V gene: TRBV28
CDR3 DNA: TGTGCCAGCAGTTTTAGTGCGGGATACGAGCAGTACTTC
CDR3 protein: CASSFSAGYEQYF

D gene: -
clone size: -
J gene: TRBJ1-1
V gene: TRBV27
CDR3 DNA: TGTGCCAGCAGTTCCCAGGAGGCGTGGACTGAAGCTTTCTTT
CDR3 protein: CASSSQEAWTEAFF

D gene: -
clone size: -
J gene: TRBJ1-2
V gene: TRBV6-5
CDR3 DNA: TGTGCCAGCAGTTACTCGGGACCCAACTATGGCTACACCTTC
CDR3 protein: CASSYSGPNYGYTF

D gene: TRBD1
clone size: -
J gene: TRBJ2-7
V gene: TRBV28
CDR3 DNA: TGTGCCAGCACCCGACAGGGTGGGAGCGAGCAGTACTTC
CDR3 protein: CASTRQGGSEQYF

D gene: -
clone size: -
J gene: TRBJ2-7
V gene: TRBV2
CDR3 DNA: TGTGCCAGCAGGCCACTTACGACGACCCCCCAGGGGGAGCAGTACTTC
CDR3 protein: CASRPLTTTPQGEQYF

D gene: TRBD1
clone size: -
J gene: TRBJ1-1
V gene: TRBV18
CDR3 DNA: TGTGCCAGCTCAACCGGTGTAGGGGGCAGGAACACTGAAGCTTTCTTT
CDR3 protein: CASSTGVGGRNTEAFF

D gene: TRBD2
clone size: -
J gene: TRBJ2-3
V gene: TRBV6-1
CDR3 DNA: TGTGCCAGCAGTGAAGCGTCTTGGACTAGCGGGGGCACAGATACGCAGTATTTT
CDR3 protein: CASSEASWTSGGTDTQYF

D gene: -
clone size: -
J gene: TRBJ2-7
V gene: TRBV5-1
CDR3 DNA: TGCGCCAGCAGCTTGCGCCCGGAACATTACGAGCAGTACTTC
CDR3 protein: CASSLRPEHYEQYF